This entry describes one TCR beta chain. CDR3 length: 14 residues. The ends lost 4 bases at V and 6 bases at J; junction bases unmatched: 8. Germline V gene sequence: CDR1 KGHSH, CDR2 LQKENI. The data derive from a study of blood T cell repertoires in COVID-19. Turning to the study itself: Researchers got acute and convalescent COVID-19 samples from the United States, Italy and Spain. In each case, the material was cDNA or gDNA derived from T cells, B-cell-depleted T cells, or PBMCs.

In the original workflow: Amplified reference gene primers provided the basis for estimating nucleated cell counts. Measured with immunoSEQ multiplex PCR; TCRdb has only the in-frame clones, and not every one. V, J and clone size derive from that table, while D and trimming were established from the DNA sequence. The sample has over 300,000 clones, more than 70% seen once. Sequencing used peripheral blood. The receptor comes from a man aged 18 to 29 who had recovered from COVID-19. The chain employs TRBV18 and TRBJ1-2; 7 nucleotides agree with TRBD1. The DNA of the CDR3 is TGTGCCAGCTCACTGGGACAGATTGTTGATGGCTACACCTTC. Amino acids: CASSLGQIVDGYTF.